Listed below are T cell receptor beta chains from one sample, sequenced in a study of blood T cell repertoires in COVID-19. Libraries were prepared by immunoSEQ multiplex PCR; TCRdb keeps only in-frame clonotypes and omits some of them. Among roughly 300,000 clones listed, 70% to 90% were seen once. Sequenced sample: peripheral blood. These receptors were taken from a human donor in a cohort sampled during active COVID-19. CDR3s include the opening cysteine and the closing phenylalanine or tryptophan. A D gene is named only where the DNA matches it firmly. Only part of the rows carry a size: once, few, many, or a class if the clone is expanded.

J	size	V	D	CDR3	DNA
TRBJ1-5	once	TRBV24-1	NA	CATSDPARPNQPQHF	TGTGCCACCAGTGACCCCGCCAGGCCGAATCAGCCCCAGCATTTT
TRBJ1-2	NA	TRBV6-5	TRBD1	CASSSDRGTRNYGYTF	TGTGCCAGCAGTTCAGACAGGGGGACCCGGAACTATGGCTACACCTTC
TRBJ1-2	NA	TRBV7-9	TRBD1	CASSQVMTGDIGYTF	TGTGCCAGCAGCCAGGTCATGACAGGGGATATCGGCTACACCTTC
TRBJ2-3	NA	TRBV7-9	NA	CASSLQGTDTQYF	TGTGCCAGCAGCTTACAGGGCACAGATACGCAGTATTTT
TRBJ1-2	few	TRBV6-4	NA	CASSDSRGSGYTF	TGTGCCAGCAGTGACTCGAGAGGGAGTGGCTACACCTTC
TRBJ1-1	once	TRBV5-1	TRBD1	CASRLPGQGRKTEAFF	TGCGCCAGCAGATTACCGGGACAGGGAAGAAAGACTGAAGCTTTCTTT
TRBJ1-6	once	TRBV10-3	NA	CAISESTPGGSPLHF	TGTGCCATCAGTGAATCCACCCCGGGGGGCTCACCCCTCCACTTT
TRBJ1-2	NA	TRBV7-9	NA	CASSLPTADYGYTF	TGTGCCAGCAGCTTACCCACAGCAGACTATGGCTACACCTTC
TRBJ1-2	NA	TRBV6-5	NA	CASSPGELDYGYTF	TGTGCCAGCAGTCCAGGGGAACTGGACTATGGCTACACCTTC
TRBJ1-1	NA	TRBV6-5	TRBD1	CASFGQGKGTEAFF	TGTGCCAGCTTCGGACAGGGAAAAGGAACTGAAGCTTTCTTT
TRBJ2-2	NA	TRBV14	TRBD2	CASSSLLAVATGELFF	TGTGCCAGCAGCAGCTTGCTAGCGGTCGCTACCGGGGAGCTGTTTTTT
TRBJ1-5	NA	TRBV3-1/TRBV3-2	NA	CASSRAAMEPQHF	TGTGCCAGCAGCCGGGCCGCGATGGAGCCCCAGCATTTT
TRBJ1-3	NA	TRBV9	NA	CASERGEGNTIYF	TGTGCCAGCGAAAGGGGCGAGGGAAACACCATATATTTT
TRBJ1-6	NA	TRBV12-3/TRBV12-4	NA	CATAGGHNSPLHF	TGTGCCACCGCGGGTGGGCATAATTCACCCCTCCACTTT
TRBJ1-2	NA	TRBV3-1/TRBV3-2	NA	CASSQGLDGYTF	TGTGCCAGCAGCCAAGGGTTAGATGGCTACACCTTC
TRBJ2-2	NA	TRBV5-1	TRBD2	CASSLPTSGVATGELFF	TGCGCCAGCAGCTTACCCACTAGCGGGGTCGCCACCGGGGAGCTGTTTTTT
TRBJ2-7	NA	TRBV7-9	NA	CASSFQGIYSYEQYF	TGTGCCAGCAGCTTTCAGGGGATCTACTCCTACGAGCAGTACTTC
TRBJ2-7	once	TRBV9	NA	CASSVDAGNSYEQYF	TGTGCCAGCAGCGTAGATGCAGGGAACTCCTACGAGCAGTACTTC
TRBJ2-4	NA	TRBV13	TRBD1	CASSLYGQGINIQYF	TGTGCCAGCAGCTTATACGGACAGGGGATCAACATTCAGTACTTC
TRBJ1-2	NA	TRBV2	NA	CASSSRQDYGYTF	TGTGCCAGCAGTTCACGGCAGGACTATGGCTACACCTTC
TRBJ2-7	NA	TRBV4-1	NA	CASSLSDSYPYEQYF	TGCGCCAGCAGCCTTTCAGACTCGTACCCCTACGAGCAGTACTTC
TRBJ1-2	once	TRBV24-1	NA	CATPGHDSSNYGYTF	TGTGCCACACCTGGACATGACAGTTCTAACTATGGCTACACCTTC
TRBJ1-1	NA	TRBV7-3	NA	CASSFEMNTEAFF	TGTGCCAGCAGCTTTGAGATGAACACTGAAGCTTTCTTT
TRBJ2-2	NA	TRBV4-2	NA	CASSQEGVPGELFF	TGTGCCAGCAGCCAAGAGGGAGTTCCCGGGGAGCTGTTTTTT
TRBJ2-1	NA	TRBV6-4	TRBD1	CASSRAGGNPYNEQFF	TGTGCCAGCAGTAGGGCAGGGGGAAACCCCTACAATGAGCAGTTCTTC
TRBJ2-1	NA	TRBV6-4	TRBD1	CASSDQGQGVSEQFF	TGTGCCAGCAGTGACCAGGGACAGGGGGTTTCTGAGCAGTTCTTC
TRBJ1-5	many	TRBV19	TRBD1	CASSIVQGGYSNQPQHF	TGTGCCAGTAGTATAGTACAGGGGGGTTATAGCAATCAGCCCCAGCATTTT
TRBJ1-2	NA	TRBV5-1	NA	CASSPDIEGYTF	TGCGCCAGCAGCCCAGACATAGAGGGCTACACCTTC
TRBJ1-5	NA	TRBV19	NA	CASRRGNSNQPQHF	TGTGCCAGTAGAAGGGGGAACAGCAATCAGCCCCAGCATTTT
TRBJ1-3	once	TRBV27	NA	CASRELGAAGNTIYF	TGTGCCAGCAGAGAGTTAGGGGCAGCTGGAAACACCATATATTTT
TRBJ2-2	once	TRBV5-3	TRBD1	CASDLQGYTGELFF	TGTGCCAGCGACCTACAGGGGTACACCGGGGAGCTGTTTTTT
TRBJ1-4	NA	TRBV4-2	NA	CASSPSGSTNEKLFF	TGTGCCAGCAGCCCCTCAGGCTCAACTAATGAAAAACTGTTTTTT
TRBJ2-1	NA	TRBV24-1	TRBD1	CATSDKPGQGSYNEQFF	TGTGCCACCAGTGACAAACCGGGACAGGGTTCCTACAATGAGCAGTTCTTC